A single count supports the clone carrying this T cell receptor (beta chain). The data are from a study of blood T cell repertoires in COVID-19. Trimming pared 4 bases from V and 4 bases from J, leaving 12 bases between. The CDR3 spans 14 residues. CDR1 and CDR2 from the germline V gene are MNHEY and SVGAGI. Generated by immunoSEQ multiplex PCR, the TCRdb table keeps only in-frame clones and is missing some. The table shows fewer than 400,000 clones, with just over 85% occurring only once. The clonotype originates from a man in his thirties or forties who had recovered from COVID-19. The sequencing input was PBMCs or T cells enriched from blood (not recorded which). This chain links TRBV6-5 with TRBJ2-3; possible D gene TRBD2, 6 bases. The chain's CDR3 is CASSFSSAADTQYF. The CDR3 nucleotides are TGTGCCAGCAGTTTCTCTAGCGCAGCAGATACGCAGTATTTT.